A selection of T cell receptor beta chains follows, all from one sample in a study of blood T cell repertoires in COVID-19. Libraries were prepared by immunoSEQ multiplex PCR; TCRdb keeps only in-frame clonotypes and omits some of them. The table includes a few hundred thousand clones, more than 70% detected once. The sequenced sample was peripheral blood. These receptor sequences come from a woman aged 45-60 years with acute or convalescent COVID-19. Each CDR3 is given with its conserved first and last residue. Each record gives: clone size, V gene, J gene, D gene, CDR3 DNA, CDR3 protein. D genes are given only for firm matches. Clone size is shown for a subset of rows, as once, few, many or a class of expanded clone.

many,TRBV29-1,TRBJ1-5,TRBD1,TGCAGCGTAGGAGGGGGCGGCAATCAGCCCCAGCATTTT,CSVGGGGNQPQHF
NA,TRBV30,TRBJ2-7,NA,TGTGCCTGGAGTGTCCGGGGGGCCGGAACGAGGGAGCAGTACTTC,CAWSVRGAGTREQYF
NA,TRBV28,TRBJ2-7,TRBD1,TGTGCCAGCAGTTTAGTAGGACAGGTCTACGAGCAGTACTTC,CASSLVGQVYEQYF
NA,TRBV5-1,TRBJ1-2,TRBD1,TGCGCCAGCACTGGTCCGGGACAGGGGTGGTATGGCTACACCTTC,CASTGPGQGWYGYTF
once,TRBV24-1,TRBJ2-1,TRBD1,TGTGCCACCAGTGATTTGTGGACAGGGAATGAGCAGTTCTTC,CATSDLWTGNEQFF
NA,TRBV11-3,TRBJ2-7,TRBD1,TGTGCCAGCAGCCTCGGACAGGGGACGGTCGAGCAGTACTTC,CASSLGQGTVEQYF
few,TRBV29-1,TRBJ2-1,NA,TGCAGCGTTGGGAAGCGGAGCTACAATGAGCAGTTCTTC,CSVGKRSYNEQFF
NA,TRBV24-1,TRBJ2-2,TRBD2,TGTGCCACCAGTGATTCGCGGGGGGGCGTCGGCACCGGGGAGCTGTTTTTT,CATSDSRGGVGTGELFF
NA,TRBV18,TRBJ1-5,NA,TGTGCCAGCTCACCACTAGCTGGGAGAGAACAGCCCCAGCATTTT,CASSPLAGREQPQHF
NA,TRBV28,TRBJ1-2,TRBD1,TGTGCCAGCGGTTCCCGGGACAGGGTACTGGACTATGGCTACACCTTC,CASGSRDRVLDYGYTF
NA,TRBV6-1,TRBJ1-5,TRBD1,TGTGCCAGCAGTGAAAGGGGAGGACAGGGTGTTCAGCCCCAGCATTTT,CASSERGGQGVQPQHF
NA,TRBV5-1,TRBJ2-4,TRBD2,TGCGCCAGCAGCTTGGACAGGGGAGGGACTAGCCCGTACTTC,CASSLDRGGTSPYF
NA,TRBV10-3,TRBJ1-3,NA,TGTGCCATCAGTCTAACTCCGATAGAGGGTTCGGACACCATATATTTT,CAISLTPIEGSDTIYF
NA,TRBV28,TRBJ1-5,TRBD1,TGTGCCAGCAGTTTATTCCGAGGACAGGGTCGTTTTTTCGGCAATCAGCCCCAGCATTTT,CASSLFRGQGRFFGNQPQHF
NA,TRBV19,TRBJ1-4,TRBD1,TGTGCCAGTAGTGCGACAGGGGCAAAACTGTTTTTT,CASSATGAKLFF
few,TRBV2,TRBJ2-7,TRBD1,TGTGCCAGCAGCCAGGACAGGGACTACGAGCAGTACTTC,CASSQDRDYEQYF
NA,TRBV24-1,TRBJ2-3,TRBD2,TGTGCCACCAGTGACCTGGGACTAGCGGGCACAGATACGCAGTATTTT,CATSDLGLAGTDTQYF
NA,TRBV11-2,TRBJ2-7,TRBD1,TGTGCCAGCAGCGAACCGGGACAGGCCCCCTACGAGCAGTACTTC,CASSEPGQAPYEQYF
few,TRBV2,TRBJ1-2,NA,TGTGCCAGCAGTTATCAGGGCCGACAACAAGGGGGCTACACCTTC,CASSYQGRQQGGYTF